The 5 T cell receptor beta chains presented below share a single source sample, sequenced in a study of T cells after yellow fever vaccination. TCRdb reanalysed the 5' RACE reads using MiXCR and keeps one entry per CDR3 protein. In the table there are around 40,000 distinct CDR3 sequences, roughly 6.4% of which are singletons. The sample consisted of CD8+ T cells not binding an NS4B(214-222) dextramer, sorted from PBMCs, taken 45 days after the yellow fever booster vaccination. The origin of the receptors is a man aged 30-40 years who received the YFV17D yellow fever vaccine.

This clonotype was observed many times. The rearrangement joins TRBV20-1 to TRBJ2-1, with 8 bases aligning to TRBD2. Trimming cost V 3 bases and J 6 bases; bases outside gene matches: 22. The CDR3 extends over 19 amino acids. Germline V gives CDR1 DFQATT, CDR2 SNEGSKA (reference sequence). Written as DNA, the CDR3 is TGCAGTGCTAGCACCTCATTACTAGCGGAGTACTTAACGGGCAATGAGCAGTTCTTC. Encoded protein: CSASTSLLAEYLTGNEQFF.

This clonotype showed up many times. The V gene is TRBV7-8, the J gene TRBJ1-1; perhaps TRBD1 as D (6 bases). V lost 2 bases and J lost 2, with 9 bases in between. CDR1 is SGHVS, CDR2 FQNEAQ, per germline. The CDR3 extends over 14 amino acids. The CDR3 sequence: CASSLLQGNTEAFF. For the CDR3, the DNA is TGTGCCAGCAGCTTATTACAGGGAAACACTGAAGCTTTCTTT.

Many counts were recorded for this clonotype. The chain uses TRBV20-1 and TRBJ2-1; 9 bases line up with TRBD2. V dropped 6 bases and J dropped 1; count of bases not matched to a gene: 7. The CDR3 is made up of 15 amino acids. Per the germline V gene, CDR1 is DFQATT and CDR2 is SNEGSKA (reference sequence). Here the CDR3 DNA reads TGCAGTGCAGGGACTAGCTCAGTGTCCTACAATGAGCAGTTCTTC. This encodes CSAGTSSVSYNEQFF.

This clonotype was counted between two and nine times. The gene calls are TRBV19 and TRBJ2-1; D is perhaps TRBD2 (6 bases). CDR1 LNHDA and CDR2 SQIVND come from the germline V gene (reference sequence). CDR3 length: 17 amino acids. V was pared by 3 bases and J by 1 base, with 16 bases between. In nucleotides, the CDR3 is TGTGCCAGTAGTATTGGCTTGCGGGGCCTATCCTACAATGAGCAGTTCTTC. The encoded protein is CASSIGLRGLSYNEQFF.

This clonotype was detected many times. The V and J genes are TRBV15 and TRBJ2-1; 10 bases align to TRBD2. The V segment lost 8 bases and the J segment 6 bases; nucleotides outside the gene matches: 4. The CDR3 is 13 residues long. The V gene's germline CDR1 is LNHNV and CDR2 YYDKDF (reference sequence). CDR3 sequence: CATRAGGSNEQFF. The DNA of the CDR3 is TGTGCCACCCGAGCGGGAGGGTCCAATGAGCAGTTCTTC. The full variable domain, its missing parts supplied by reference TRBV15 and TRBJ2-1, is DAMVIQNPRYQVTQFGKPVTLSCSQTLNHNVMYWYQQKSSQAPKLLFHYYDKDFNNEADTPDNFQSRRPNTSFCFLDIRSPGLGDTAMYLCATRAGGSNEQFFGPGTRLTVL.